The 24 T cell receptor beta chains given below trace back to one sample, sequenced in a study of blood T cell repertoires in COVID-19. Libraries were prepared by immunoSEQ multiplex PCR; TCRdb keeps only in-frame clonotypes and omits some of them. The sample lists roughly 100,000 clones; 70% to 80% were seen once. Sequencing used peripheral blood. Receptors were obtained from a man aged 55 to 70 with active or convalescent COVID-19.

This chain connects TRBV7-2 to TRBJ2-1; 8 nucleotides match TRBD2. CDR3 length: 15 residues. The germline CDR1 and CDR2 sequences are SGHTA and FQGNSA. With V trimmed by 1 base and J by 7 bases, 6 bases remained unmatched. In DNA form, the CDR3 reads TGTGCCAGCAGCTTAGTGCTAGCGGGTTGGAATGAGCAGTTCTTC. Its protein is CASSLVLAGWNEQFF.

The V call is TRBV11-3, the J call TRBJ1-6, with 7 bases identical to TRBD1. CDR3 length: 18 residues. V lost 5 bases and J lost 3; bases outside the gene matches: 13. CDR1 SGHNT and CDR2 YENEEA come from the germline V gene. As DNA, the CDR3 is TGTGCCAGCAGCATTACCGGACAGGTTCTTCGCTATAATTCACCCCTCCACTTT. It specifies CASSITGQVLRYNSPLHF.

The chain combines TRBV14 with TRBJ2-3, with 12 positions matching TRBD1. V was pared by 11 bases and J by 5 bases, with 5 bases of the junction left unmatched. The germline V gene has CDR1 SGHDN and CDR2 FVKESK. The CDR3 is 13 amino acids. The CDR3, as DNA: TGTGCCGGGGACAGGGGGCTTAAAGATACGCAGTATTTT. It yields the protein CAGDRGLKDTQYF.

The V gene is TRBV5-6, the J gene TRBJ1-1; D uncertain. The V end lost 4 bases, the J end lost 2 bases, and 9 bases lay between the germline ends. The CDR3 contains 13 residues. Germline assignment: CDR1 SGHDT and CDR2 YYEEEE. The CDR3 sequence: CASSLTANTEAFF. Here the CDR3 DNA reads TGTGCCAGCAGCCTAACAGCAAACACTGAAGCTTTCTTT.

This clone has just a few counts. The chain couples TRBV11-3 to TRBJ2-7; TRBD2 is a possible D gene (5 bases). Trimming cost V 5 bases and J 3 bases, with 14 bases left between them. This CDR3 region has 14 residues. CDR1 is SGHNT and CDR2 is YENEEA in the germline V gene. DNA of the CDR3: TGTGCCAGCAGCCCGACCCGGGGATTCTACGAGCAGTACTTC. Translating gives CASSPTRGFYEQYF.

The V gene is TRBV19, the J gene TRBJ2-7; D remains ambiguous. Trimming stripped 4 bases from V and 2 bases from J, with 6 bases between. Germline-derived CDR1 and CDR2 are LNHDA and SQIVND (reference sequence). The CDR3 is 12 amino acids. Written as DNA, the CDR3 is TGTGCCAGTAGTAGCAGCGCCTACGAGCAGTACTTC. It encodes CASSSSAYEQYF.

The table lists this clone with many counts. The chain has TRBV28 and TRBJ2-3, with D possibly TRBD1 on 5 matching bases. The length of the CDR3 is 14 residues. Germline CDR1 and CDR2: MDHEN and SYDVKM. V lost 7 bases and J 2 bases, leaving 13 bases between the germline ends. The CDR3 region is CASKVQGLTDTQYF. The CDR3 DNA reads TGTGCCAGCAAGGTTCAGGGTCTCACAGATACGCAGTATTTT.

V and J are TRBV19 and TRBJ2-7; TRBD1 matches at 11 bases. V lost 11 bases, J lost 7 bases, and 19 bases stayed unmatched. This CDR3 region has 16 residues. The germline V gene has CDR1 LNHDA and CDR2 SQIVND (reference sequence). Written as DNA, the CDR3 is TGTGCCGGACCCCCGCGCGGGGACAGGGGGACTCGGGAGCAGTACGTC. This gives the protein CAGPPRGDRGTREQYV.

The genes are TRBV5-8 and TRBJ2-5, with 7 bases matching TRBD1. V gave up 4 bases and J gave up 5 bases; unmatched junction bases: 5. CDR1 SGHTS and CDR2 YDEGEE come from the germline V gene. The CDR3 has 13 amino acids. For the CDR3, the DNA is TGTGCCAGCAGCCAAGGGGGCGCGGAGACCCAGTACTTC. This translates into CASSQGGAETQYF.

The chain combines TRBV9 with TRBJ2-1; unclear D gene. From germline, CDR1 is SGDLS and CDR2 YYNGEE. Trimming left V 6 bases short and J 8 bases short, with 15 bases between. The CDR3 contains 13 residues. DNA for the CDR3: TGTGCCAGCACGTCGAGTAGGAGCGATGAGCAGTTCTTC. Amino acids: CASTSSRSDEQFF.

The chain combines TRBV28 with TRBJ2-3, with TRBD2 identical over 14 bases. The CDR3 length is 18 residues. CDR1 is MDHEN, CDR2 SYDVKM, per germline. V shed 2 bases and J 4 bases; nucleotides not matched to a gene: 8. The CDR3 loop is CASSLGLAGGVPADTQYF. CDR3 coding DNA: TGTGCCAGCAGTTTAGGACTAGCGGGAGGAGTCCCCGCAGATACGCAGTATTTT.

V and J are TRBV19 and TRBJ1-1; 8 bases align to TRBD1. Germline V CDR1 and CDR2: LNHDA, SQIVND (reference sequence). V lost 3 bases to trimming and J lost 0 bases; unmatched junction nucleotides: 3. This CDR3 contains 15 residues. CDR3 sequence reads: CASSISGGLNTEAFF. CDR3 sequence (DNA): TGTGCCAGTAGTATTTCAGGGGGCTTGAACACTGAAGCTTTCTTT. Full variable domain (remainder filled in from reference TRBV19 and TRBJ1-1): DGGITQSPKYLFRKEGQNVTLSCEQNLNHDAMYWYRQDPGQGLRLIYYSQIVNDFQKGDIAEGYSVSREKKESFPLTVTSAQKNPTAFYLCASSISGGLNTEAFFGQGTRLTVV.

The chain uses TRBV5-1 and TRBJ2-4, with TRBD1 matching 9 bases. V lost 4 bases, J lost 8 bases, and 4 bases stayed unmatched. This CDR3 region has 13 residues. The germline V gene encodes CDR1 SGHRS and CDR2 YFSETQ. This CDR3 reads CASSGTGLDIQYF. DNA for the CDR3: TGCGCCAGCAGCGGGACAGGGTTAGACATTCAGTACTTC.

In its sample, this clone was seen a few times. The rearrangement joins TRBV6-1 to TRBJ1-5, with D uncertain. CDR1 and CDR2 (germline): MNHNS, SASEGT. The length of the CDR3 is 13 residues. The ends were cut back, 1 base at V and 3 bases at J, with 4 bases in the middle. CDR3 sequence reads: CASSEVNNQPQHF. CDR3 nucleotides: TGTGCCAGCAGTGAAGTCAACAATCAGCCCCAGCATTTT.

The rearrangement links TRBV6-4 to TRBJ1-1; tentatively, D is TRBD1 (5 bases). The CDR3 extends over 13 amino acids. V shed 5 bases and J shed 1 base, with 8 bases lying between them. CDR1 and CDR2 from the germline V gene are MRHNA and SNTAGT. CDR3 DNA sequence: TGTGCCAGCAGTTTCGACAGGAACACTGAAGCTTTCTTT. It yields the protein CASSFDRNTEAFF.

V gene TRBV6-5 combines with J gene TRBJ1-2; the match to TRBD1 covers 9 bases. J was trimmed by 3 bases and V by 6 bases; bases with no gene match: 8. Germline-derived CDR1 and CDR2 are MNHEY and SVGAGI. The CDR3 consists of 15 residues. The CDR3 DNA is TGTGCCAGCAGGCCAGGGCGACAGGGGGACTATGGCTACACCTTC. Translation gives CASRPGRQGDYGYTF.

The CDR3 bases are TGTGCCAGCAGCTTAGATCGGACAGGGAGCACAGATACGCAGTATTTT. The encoded protein is CASSLDRTGSTDTQYF. The rearrangement links TRBV7-6 to TRBJ2-3; 8 bases line up with TRBD1. Germline V gene sequence: CDR1 SGHVS, CDR2 FNYEAQ. J was trimmed by 0 bases and V by 1 base; bases with no gene match: 3. The CDR3 spans 16 residues.

The V and J genes are TRBV2 and TRBJ1-1; 7 bases line up with TRBD1. The CDR3 length is 13 residues. Germline values: CDR1 SNHLY, CDR2 FYNNEI. Trimming removed 10 bases from V and 0 bases from J; junction bases left unmatched: 5. CDR3 region: CATGTDMNTEAFF. The DNA of the CDR3 is TGTGCCACCGGGACAGATATGAACACTGAAGCTTTCTTT.

The rearrangement joins TRBV3-1 (or the pseudogene TRBV3-2) to TRBJ1-2; D is ambiguous. Trimming took 4 bases from V and 2 from J, leaving 11 bases between them. This CDR3 has 14 amino acids. Germline values: CDR1 LGHDT, CDR2 YNNKEL (reference sequence). The CDR3 reads CASSRPGLNYGYTF. In nucleotides, the CDR3 is TGTGCCAGCAGCCGCCCGGGTCTAAACTATGGCTACACCTTC.

The chain joins TRBV5-1 to TRBJ2-1; TRBD2 is a possible D gene (6 bases). Deletions cut 6 bases from V and 6 bases from J, with 10 bases between. The germline V gene encodes CDR1 SGHRS and CDR2 YFSETQ. CDR3 size: 12 residues. CDR3 amino acids: CASIGGSNEQFF. The CDR3 DNA is TGCGCCAGCATCGGAGGGAGCAATGAGCAGTTCTTC.

The chain employs TRBV5-1 and TRBJ2-1; 8 nucleotides match TRBD2. From germline, CDR1 is SGHRS and CDR2 YFSETQ. CDR3 size: 14 residues. The ends lost 7 bases at V and 2 bases at J; junction bases unmatched: 5. This chain's CDR3 is CASHGTSPYNEQFF. The CDR3 nucleotides read TGCGCCAGCCACGGGACTAGTCCCTACAATGAGCAGTTCTTC.

The chain links TRBV27 to TRBJ2-7; TRBD2 matches 12 bases. This CDR3 has 14 amino acids. V gave up 6 bases and J gave up 2 bases; unmatched junction bases: 2. Germline V gene lookup returns CDR1 MNHEY and CDR2 SMNVEV (reference sequence). CDR3 sequence (DNA): TGTGCCAGCAGGGGACTAGCGGGCCCCTACGAGCAGTACTTC. Protein product: CASRGLAGPYEQYF.

The chain has TRBV10-1 and TRBJ2-1, with TRBD2 matching over 8 bases. The germline CDR1 and CDR2 sequences are WNHNN and SYGVQD (reference sequence). The CDR3 runs to 16 residues. The junction had 5 bases not matched to a gene; V was cut back by 4 bases and J by 0 bases. The CDR3 spells CASSGSAGASYNEQFF. CDR3 DNA: TGCGCCAGCAGTGGCTCAGCGGGGGCCTCCTACAATGAGCAGTTCTTC.

The chain joins TRBV4-1 to TRBJ1-1, with D hard to call. V lost 4 bases to trimming and J lost 2 bases, with 17 bases between them. Germline CDR1 MGHRA, CDR2 YSYEKL. The CDR3 consists of 16 residues. The chain's CDR3 is CASSPSGPFPNTEAFF. The CDR3 DNA reads as TGCGCCAGCAGCCCCTCAGGCCCTTTTCCTAACACTGAAGCTTTCTTT.